Sequencing of this TCR beta chain was carried out in a study of blood T cells in healthy people across ages. PCR was performed a second time for about 7 to 12 cycles using a sample-barcoded 5' primer and a J-beta primer mix. Each cDNA was tagged by a template-switch adaptor containing 12 random nucleotides. TCRdb re-derived calls from the 5' RACE reads in MiXCR, one entry per CDR3 protein. The sample contains some 800,000 distinct CDR3 sequences, about 42% of which appear only once. Germline values: CDR1 DFQATT, CDR2 SNEGSKA (reference sequence). Trimming removed 3 bases from V and 4 bases from J; junction bases left unmatched: 8. This CDR3 is 15 amino acids long.

The sequenced sample was blood. The chain is built from TRBV20-1 and TRBJ2-1, with 8 bases aligning to TRBD1. This sequence originates from a man aged 55 to 70 in good health. The CDR3 is CSASWSGGAYNEQFF. The CDR3 DNA reads as TGCAGTGCTAGTTGGTCAGGGGGCGCTTACAATGAGCAGTTCTTC.